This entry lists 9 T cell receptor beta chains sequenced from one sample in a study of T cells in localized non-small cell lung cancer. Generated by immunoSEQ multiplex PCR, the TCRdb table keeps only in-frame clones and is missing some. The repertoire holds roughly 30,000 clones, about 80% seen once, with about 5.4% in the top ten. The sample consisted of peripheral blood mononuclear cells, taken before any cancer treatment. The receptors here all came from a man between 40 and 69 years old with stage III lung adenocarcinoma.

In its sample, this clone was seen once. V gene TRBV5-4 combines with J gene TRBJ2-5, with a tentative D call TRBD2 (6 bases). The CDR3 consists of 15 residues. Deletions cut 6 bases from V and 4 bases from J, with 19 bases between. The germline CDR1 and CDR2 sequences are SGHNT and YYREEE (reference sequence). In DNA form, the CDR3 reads TGTGCCAGCACCCGGCGGGAAGGCGCGGGAGAGACCCAGTACTTC. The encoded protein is CASTRREGAGETQYF. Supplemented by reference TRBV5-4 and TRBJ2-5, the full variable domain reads ETGVTQSPTHLIKTRGQQVTLRCSSQSGHNTVSWYQQALGQGPQFIFQYYREEENGRGNFPPRFSGLQFPNYSSELNVNALELDDSALYLCASTRREGAGETQYFGPGTRLLVL.

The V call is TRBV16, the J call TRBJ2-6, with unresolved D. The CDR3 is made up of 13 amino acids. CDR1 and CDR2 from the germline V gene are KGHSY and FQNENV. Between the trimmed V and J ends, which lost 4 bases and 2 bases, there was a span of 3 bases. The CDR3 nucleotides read TGTGCCAGCAGCCTAGCTGGGGCCAACGTCCTGACTTTC. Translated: CASSLAGANVLTF.

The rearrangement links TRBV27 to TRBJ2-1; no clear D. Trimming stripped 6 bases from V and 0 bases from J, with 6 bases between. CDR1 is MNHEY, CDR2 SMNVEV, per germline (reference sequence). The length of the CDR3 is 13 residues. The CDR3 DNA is TGTGCCAGCAGCTACAGCTCCTACAATGAGCAGTTCTTC. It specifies CASSYSSYNEQFF.

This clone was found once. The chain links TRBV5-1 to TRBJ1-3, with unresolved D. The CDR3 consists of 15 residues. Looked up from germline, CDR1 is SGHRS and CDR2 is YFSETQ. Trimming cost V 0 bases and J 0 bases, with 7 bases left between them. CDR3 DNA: TGCGCCAGCAGCTTGGAAGCCTTCTCTGGAAACACCATATATTTT. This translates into CASSLEAFSGNTIYF. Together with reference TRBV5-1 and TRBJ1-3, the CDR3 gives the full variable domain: KAGVTQTPRYLIKTRGQQVTLSCSPISGHRSVSWYQQTPGQGLQFLFEYFSETQRNKGNFPGRFSGRQFSNSRSEMNVSTLELGDSALYLCASSLEAFSGNTIYFGEGSWLTVV.

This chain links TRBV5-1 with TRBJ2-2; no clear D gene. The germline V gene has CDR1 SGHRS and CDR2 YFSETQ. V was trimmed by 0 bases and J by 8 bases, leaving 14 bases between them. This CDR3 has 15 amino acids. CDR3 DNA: TGCGCCAGCAGCTTGGACGCAGCCAGATCAGGGGAGCTGTTTTTT. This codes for CASSLDAARSGELFF.

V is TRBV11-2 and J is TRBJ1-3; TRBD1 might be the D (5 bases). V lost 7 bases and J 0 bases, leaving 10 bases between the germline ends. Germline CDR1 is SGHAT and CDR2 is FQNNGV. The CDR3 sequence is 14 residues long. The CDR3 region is CASTYGGSGNTIYF. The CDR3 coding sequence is TGTGCCAGCACCTATGGGGGCTCTGGAAACACCATATATTTT. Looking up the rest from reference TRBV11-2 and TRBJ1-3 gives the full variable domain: EAGVAQSPRYKIIEKRQSVAFWCNPISGHATLYWYQQILGQGPKLLIQFQNNGVVDDSQLPKDRFSAERLKGVDSTLKIQPAKLEDSAVYLCASTYGGSGNTIYFGEGSWLTVV.

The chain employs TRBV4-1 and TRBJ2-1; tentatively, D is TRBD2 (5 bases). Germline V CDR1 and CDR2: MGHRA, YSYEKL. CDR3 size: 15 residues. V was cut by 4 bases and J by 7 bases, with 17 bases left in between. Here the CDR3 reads CASSPLGPGKNEQFF. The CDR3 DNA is TGCGCCAGCAGCCCTCTCGGGCCCGGGAAAAATGAGCAGTTCTTC.

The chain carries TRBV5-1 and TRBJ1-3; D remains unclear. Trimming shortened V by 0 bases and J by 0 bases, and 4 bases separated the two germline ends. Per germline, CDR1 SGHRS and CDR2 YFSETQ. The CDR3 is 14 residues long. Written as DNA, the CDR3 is TGCGCCAGCAGCTTGGCCGTCTCTGGAAACACCATATATTTT. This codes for CASSLAVSGNTIYF.

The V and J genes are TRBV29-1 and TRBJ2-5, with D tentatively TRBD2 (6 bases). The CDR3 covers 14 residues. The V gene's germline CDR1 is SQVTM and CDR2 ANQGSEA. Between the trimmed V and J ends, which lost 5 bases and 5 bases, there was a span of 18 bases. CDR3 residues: CSVQRGGGRETQYF. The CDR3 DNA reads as TGCAGCGTTCAGAGGGGAGGCGGGCGGGAGACCCAGTACTTC.